These T cell receptor beta chains were read from a single sample in a study of chemoradiotherapy in HPV16-positive cancers. Sequenced by immunoSEQ multiplex PCR; TCRdb stores in-frame clones only, minus some. Here the sample spans around 5,400 clones, 85% being singletons. The starting material was tumor tissue, obtained from a patient who underwent chemoradiotherapy. These receptors were obtained from a human donor with HPV-associated anogenital cancer. Both conserved end residues are part of each CDR3. A D gene is named only where the DNA matches it firmly. Size tells how often a clone was seen (once, few, many) or the class of an expanded clone, and some rows leave it out.

DNA	CDR3	J	D	V	size
TGTGCCAGCAGCGCTGACCGGGCCACCGGGGAGCTGTTTTTT	CASSADRATGELFF	TRBJ2-2	.	TRBV7-7	.
TGTGCCAGCAGCCCTTACACGAGAGTAATGGAAAACACCATATATTTT	CASSPYTRVMENTIYF	TRBJ1-3	.	TRBV11-2	.
TGTGCCAGCAGCATGACTAGCGGGGGGCTCACAGATACGCAGTATTTT	CASSMTSGGLTDTQYF	TRBJ2-3	TRBD2	TRBV7-2	.
TGTGCCAGCAGCTTGGGAGGACAGGAAGGCTACACCTTC	CASSLGGQEGYTF	TRBJ1-2	TRBD1	TRBV5-6	.
TGCAGCGTCCCGGGTCTCATGAACACTGAAGCTTTCTTT	CSVPGLMNTEAFF	TRBJ1-1	.	TRBV29-1	few
TGTGCCATCACCTCAGGGGGCGCTAACACTGAAGCTTTCTTT	CAITSGGANTEAFF	TRBJ1-1	TRBD1	TRBV10-3	once
TGTGCCTGGAACGTGGACCACTCCTATAATTCACCCCTCCACTTT	CAWNVDHSYNSPLHF	TRBJ1-6	.	TRBV30	.
TGTGCCAGCAGGAGGGACAGGAGGGCGGATGGCTACACCTTC	CASRRDRRADGYTF	TRBJ1-2	TRBD1	TRBV2	.
TGTGCCAGCAGTACTTACAGGGATCAGCCCCAGCATTTT	CASSTYRDQPQHF	TRBJ1-5	.	TRBV2	.
TGTGCCAGCAGCATTCTGGGGACGGGCACCGGGGAGCTGTTTTTT	CASSILGTGTGELFF	TRBJ2-2	.	TRBV5-6	few
TGTGCCAGCAGCTCCGGACTAGCGGGGATACAAGAGACCCAGTACTTC	CASSSGLAGIQETQYF	TRBJ2-5	TRBD2	TRBV5-4	once
TGTGCCAGTAGTACAGGGACAGCACGGTATGGCTACACCTTC	CASSTGTARYGYTF	TRBJ1-2	TRBD1	TRBV19	few
TGCGCCAGCAGCCCTGCCAGGGTACGTTTCGCTGAAGCTTTCTTT	CASSPARVRFAEAFF	TRBJ1-1	.	TRBV5-1	.
TGCAGTGCCAGGGCCTATGGCTACACCTTC	CSARAYGYTF	TRBJ1-2	.	TRBV20-1	.
TGTGCCAGCAGCGTTTGTCGGACAGGGTTCTGCGAGCAGTACTTC	CASSVCRTGFCEQYF	TRBJ2-7	TRBD1	TRBV9	once
TGTGCCAGCAGTGCTGAAGGACAGAGTGATGAGCAGTTCTTC	CASSAEGQSDEQFF	TRBJ2-1	.	TRBV2	.
TGTGCCAGCAGCAGTAGCGGGGCGTCATACAATGAGCAGTTCTTC	CASSSSGASYNEQFF	TRBJ2-1	TRBD2	TRBV7-2	.
TGTGCCAGCAGCTTAGAAGGGGCTACCGGGGAGCTGTTTTTT	CASSLEGATGELFF	TRBJ2-2	.	TRBV7-8	.
TGTGCCAGCAGCCAAACTAGCGGGGGGGCCAATGAGCAGTTCTTC	CASSQTSGGANEQFF	TRBJ2-1	TRBD2	TRBV4-2	.
TGTGCCAGCAGTAGGGACTATGGCTACACCTTC	CASSRDYGYTF	TRBJ1-2	.	TRBV11-2	.
TGTGCCAGCAGCCAATGGCGGAGTCAGCCCCAGCATTTT	CASSQWRSQPQHF	TRBJ1-5	.	TRBV4-2	medium-sized
TGTGCCAGCAGGAGGGGACAGGGGGCGGTCACTGAAGCTTTCTTT	CASRRGQGAVTEAFF	TRBJ1-1	TRBD1	TRBV6-1	.
TGTGCCAGCAGCCAAATTGACAGGGAATGGGGTGAAGCTTTCTTT	CASSQIDREWGEAFF	TRBJ1-1	TRBD1	TRBV4-2	once
TGTGCCAGCAACCAGGCAGGGAGTAGCAATCAGCCCCAGCATTTT	CASNQAGSSNQPQHF	TRBJ1-5	.	TRBV7-2	.
TGTGCCAGCAGCTTAGGGTCGGTCGGGGAGCTGTTTTTT	CASSLGSVGELFF	TRBJ2-2	.	TRBV7-2	.
TGCGCCAGCAGCTTGATGACAGGGGAGACCCAGTACTTC	CASSLMTGETQYF	TRBJ2-5	TRBD1	TRBV5-1	.
TGTGCCAGCAGCGACGGATTTACGAACACCGGGGAGCTGTTTTTT	CASSDGFTNTGELFF	TRBJ2-2	.	TRBV28	.
TGTGCCAGCAGTCTTACGACAGGGTCCACTGAAGCTTTCTTT	CASSLTTGSTEAFF	TRBJ1-1	TRBD1	TRBV5-4	once
TGTGCCAGCAGCTTAGGAGAAATGGCGGGGTCGCGCACAGATACGCAGTATTTT	CASSLGEMAGSRTDTQYF	TRBJ2-3	.	TRBV7-2	.
TGTGCCAGCAGTATAAATAACTATGGCTACACCTTC	CASSINNYGYTF	TRBJ1-2	.	TRBV6-6	.
TGTGCCAGCAGCGCCAAGACCGGTAATGAAAAACTGTTTTTT	CASSAKTGNEKLFF	TRBJ1-4	.	TRBV5-5	.
TGTGCCAGCAGCTTAGGGGGGAGGAGGTATGAAAAACTGTTTTTT	CASSLGGRRYEKLFF	TRBJ1-4	.	TRBV7-7	.
TGTGCCAGCAACCCTCTAGCGGGGGGAGTGAATGAGCAGTTCTTC	CASNPLAGGVNEQFF	TRBJ2-1	TRBD2	TRBV9	.
TGCGCCAGCAGCTTGGAACCGGGACTAGCGGGGGGGCGATCCTACGAGCAGTACTTC	CASSLEPGLAGGRSYEQYF	TRBJ2-7	TRBD2	TRBV5-1	.
TGTGCCAGCTCACCGTCTGGGGCCAACGTCCTGACTTTC	CASSPSGANVLTF	TRBJ2-6	.	TRBV18	few
TGCGCCAGCAGCAACCCGGACAGGACCTATGGCTACACCTTC	CASSNPDRTYGYTF	TRBJ1-2	TRBD1	TRBV5-1	.
TGTGCCAGCAGCCAACTAGCGGGGGGTACAGATACGCAGTATTTT	CASSQLAGGTDTQYF	TRBJ2-3	TRBD2	TRBV6-6	.
TGTGCCAGCAGCTTAAGTGCCGTAATATATGGCTACACCTTC	CASSLSAVIYGYTF	TRBJ1-2	.	TRBV11-2	.
TGTGCCAGCAGCTCCCGCTGGGGCACTGAAGCTTTCTTT	CASSSRWGTEAFF	TRBJ1-1	.	TRBV11-2	.
TGTGCCATCAGTGAAGACAGCTTCACAGATACGCAGTATTTT	CAISEDSFTDTQYF	TRBJ2-3	.	TRBV10-3	.
TGTGCCAGCAGTTTTGAGGCAAGCTCTGGAAACACCATATATTTT	CASSFEASSGNTIYF	TRBJ1-3	.	TRBV28	.
TGTGCCAGCAGCACCCGGGACTCCTCGAATGAGCAGTTCTTC	CASSTRDSSNEQFF	TRBJ2-1	.	TRBV9	.
TGTGCCAGCAGCTTAGTGGAAGATCAGCCCCAGCATTTT	CASSLVEDQPQHF	TRBJ1-5	.	TRBV7-2	.
TGTGCCAGCAGTGAAAGGTTTGGGGATTCACCCCTCCACTTT	CASSERFGDSPLHF	TRBJ1-6	.	TRBV2	.
TGTGCCAGCAGCTACATCCGGGGTGTCACCGGGGAGCTGTTTTTT	CASSYIRGVTGELFF	TRBJ2-2	.	TRBV7-2	.
TGTGCCAGCAGCGAACACAGGGGAAATGGCTACACCTTC	CASSEHRGNGYTF	TRBJ1-2	TRBD1	TRBV6-1	.
TGTGCCAGCAGCATGTCGGGTTTCGAGACCCAGTACTTC	CASSMSGFETQYF	TRBJ2-5	.	TRBV6-1	once
TGTGCCAGTAGTCCCGGGACAGATCTTACCGGGGAGCTGTTTTTT	CASSPGTDLTGELFF	TRBJ2-2	TRBD1	TRBV19	.
TGCAGCGTTGTGGGGCACACCGGGGAGCTGTTTTTT	CSVVGHTGELFF	TRBJ2-2	.	TRBV29-1	.
TGTGCCAGCAGCTTAGGTACAGGGTCCGACACTGAAGCTTTCTTT	CASSLGTGSDTEAFF	TRBJ1-1	.	TRBV7-6	.
TGTGCCAGCTCACCAGCATGGACAGGGACGGGGTTAGACCAAGAGACCCAGTACTTC	CASSPAWTGTGLDQETQYF	TRBJ2-5	TRBD1	TRBV18	.
TGTGCCAGCTCACCAAGGTCAGGTAGCCAGAACACTGAAGCTTTCTTT	CASSPRSGSQNTEAFF	TRBJ1-1	.	TRBV18	.
TGCGCCAGCAGGGACAGGGAGAGAACTGAAGCTTTCTTT	CASRDRERTEAFF	TRBJ1-1	TRBD1	TRBV5-1	.